The 30 T cell receptor beta chains listed next were all sequenced from one sample in a study of beta chain features in type 1 diabetes. Whole-study findings and limits: All four CD4+ subsets from Type 1 diabetes patients carried moderately but significantly shorter TCRB CDR3s.

These receptors have no identified antigens. Since all of the isolated RNA was reverse transcribed, expressed TCRB transcripts were what got sequenced. Some clones are missing from TCRdb's copy, which holds only in-frame ones; the method was immunoSEQ multiplex PCR. The sample includes over 650,000 clones, about 14% of them seen just once. The sequencing input was naive CD4+ T cells from blood. The receptor source for this set is a young man with type 1 diabetes.

The chain is built from TRBV6-5 and TRBJ2-1; 12 bases line up with TRBD2. Germline V gene lookup returns CDR1 MNHEY and CDR2 SVGAGI. This CDR3 region has 16 residues. The V gene end was trimmed by 0 bases and the J gene end by 9 bases; junction bases not matched to a gene: 6. The CDR3 loop reads CASSYSLTSGSGEQFF. CDR3 sequence (DNA): TGTGCCAGCAGTTACTCGTTGACTAGCGGGAGCGGTGAGCAGTTCTTC.

V gene TRBV7-9 combines with J gene TRBJ1-3; no reliable D call. V gave up 5 bases and J gave up 0 bases, with 11 bases separating them. CDR3 length: 15 amino acids. CDR1 and CDR2 from the germline V gene are SEHNR and FQNEAQ (reference sequence). The CDR3 nucleotides are TGTGCCAGCAGCCAATCCAGGCCCTCTGGAAACACCATATATTTT. This gives the protein CASSQSRPSGNTIYF.

The chain combines TRBV18 with TRBJ2-5; a possible D gene is TRBD1 (5 bases). Trimming took off 4 bases at V and 6 bases at J, with 12 bases between the two ends. The CDR3 totals 13 residues. The germline CDR1 and CDR2 sequences are KGHSH and LQKENI. The CDR3 DNA is TGTGCCAGCTCACGGAGCAGGGATCAGACCCAGTACTTC. Its protein is CASSRSRDQTQYF.

The V call is TRBV6-1, the J call TRBJ2-7; possibly TRBD1 for D (6 bases). CDR1 MNHNS and CDR2 SASEGT come from the germline V gene. Deletions cut 3 bases from V and 0 bases from J, with 6 bases between. The CDR3 runs to 13 residues. CDR3 in DNA: TGTGCCAGCAGTGACAGGGGCTCCTACGAGCAGTACTTC. It specifies CASSDRGSYEQYF.

The V gene is TRBV18, the J gene TRBJ1-5; TRBD1 matches at 7 bases. J lost 4 bases, V lost 6 bases, and 6 bases had no gene match. Germline-derived CDR1 and CDR2 are KGHSH and LQKENI. This CDR3 spans 14 amino acids. CDR3 in amino acids: CASSLQGINQPQHF. In DNA, the CDR3 is TGTGCCAGCTCCCTACAGGGGATTAATCAGCCCCAGCATTTT.

This clone was found a few times. This sequence joins TRBV7-3 and TRBJ2-6, with unresolved D. CDR1 and CDR2 from the germline V gene are SGHTA and FQGTGA. The V gene lost 2 bases and the J gene lost 1 base, with 15 bases spanning the gap. The CDR3 extends over 18 amino acids. The CDR3 nucleotides read TGTGCCAGCAGCTTATTGGGTTCTCGGGCATCTGGGGCCAACGTCCTGACTTTC. Translation gives CASSLLGSRASGANVLTF.

CDR3 sequence (DNA): TGTGCCAGCAGCTTAAGGAGCATGAACACTGAAGCTTTCTTT. It translates to CASSLRSMNTEAFF. This chain joins TRBV11-3 and TRBJ1-1; D remains ambiguous. The CDR3 contains 14 residues. Germline CDR1 is SGHNT and CDR2 is YENEEA. Trimming cost V 2 bases and J 0 bases, with 7 bases left between them.

The V call is TRBV6-5, the J call TRBJ2-3; D is uncertain. The V and J ends lost 7 bases and 6 bases respectively, with 11 bases between them. This CDR3 has 12 residues. CDR1 and CDR2 from the germline V gene are MNHEY and SVGAGI. CDR3 amino acids: CASTGRSDTQYF. The CDR3 DNA sequence: TGTGCCAGCACCGGACGTTCGGATACGCAGTATTTT.

The CDR3 nucleotides are TGTGCCAGCAGCCTCGGGACTAGCGGGACCTACGAGCAGTACTTC. It encodes CASSLGTSGTYEQYF. The chain recombines TRBV13 with TRBJ2-7, with TRBD2 identical over 13 bases. Germline loops: CDR1 PRHDT, CDR2 FYEKMQ (reference sequence). V shed 5 bases, J shed 2 bases, and the junction held 3 bases outside the gene matches. This CDR3 contains 15 residues.

V usage is TRBV9 and J usage is TRBJ2-2; TRBD2 matches 14 bases. The CDR3 extends over 18 amino acids. CDR1 is SGDLS, CDR2 YYNGEE, per germline. The junction had 10 bases not matched to a gene; V was cut back by 4 bases and J by 5 bases. CDR3 DNA sequence: TGTGCCAGCAGCTTGCGACTAGCGGGAGGGCCGGGGACCGGGGAGCTGTTTTTT. Translating gives CASSLRLAGGPGTGELFF.

This clone was picked up a small number of times. The chain employs TRBV2 and TRBJ2-1; possibly TRBD2 for D (6 bases). V lost 6 bases and J lost 9, with 12 bases in between. The CDR3 has 12 amino acids. Germline CDR1 is SNHLY and CDR2 is FYNNEI. CDR3 bases: TGTGCCAGCAGAAGTGCGGGGCTTGAGCAGTTCTTC. It encodes CASRSAGLEQFF.

This chain connects TRBV18 to TRBJ2-1; 7 bases are a match to TRBD2. Looked up from germline, CDR1 is KGHSH and CDR2 is LQKENI. The V segment lost 3 bases and the J segment 1 base; nucleotides outside the gene matches: 6. The CDR3 sequence is 16 residues long. The DNA for the CDR3 is TGTGCCAGCTCACCTCAAGCGGGGAGATCCTACAATGAGCAGTTCTTC. Translated, it gives CASSPQAGRSYNEQFF.

The chain combines TRBV11-1 with TRBJ2-7; the D gene is possibly TRBD2 (6 bases). The CDR3 is 13 residues long. Germline CDR1 and CDR2: SGHAT and FQDESV (reference sequence). V shed 7 bases and J shed 3 bases, with 13 bases lying between them. The CDR3, as DNA: TGTGCCAGCACCAACGTCGGGGGCTACGAGCAGTACTTC. Its translation: CASTNVGGYEQYF.

This clone occurred a few times. The gene calls are TRBV5-1 and TRBJ1-5, with TRBD1 as a possible D gene (5 bases). With 4 bases removed from V and 5 bases from J, the gap between germline ends came to 16 bases. The germline gives CDR1 SGHRS, CDR2 YFSETQ. The CDR3 is made up of 15 amino acids. CDR3 bases: TGCGCCAGCAGCCCGCTGGGGGGTGTGGATCAGCCCCAGCATTTT. Translating it yields CASSPLGGVDQPQHF. The variable domain in full, with the rest retrieved from reference TRBV5-1 and TRBJ1-5, is KAGVTQTPRYLIKTRGQQVTLSCSPISGHRSVSWYQQTPGQGLQFLFEYFSETQRNKGNFPGRFSGRQFSNSRSEMNVSTLELGDSALYLCASSPLGGVDQPQHFGDGTRLSIL.

This clone was observed a handful of times. V usage is TRBV5-4 and J usage is TRBJ2-1; TRBD2 matches at 8 bases. CDR1 is SGHNT and CDR2 is YYREEE in the germline V gene (reference sequence). J was trimmed by 2 bases and V by 3 bases; bases with no gene match: 13. The CDR3 runs 18 residues. CDR3 amino acids: CASSSYLYPGLAYNEQFF. The CDR3, as DNA: TGTGCCAGCAGCTCGTACCTTTATCCGGGACTAGCCTACAATGAGCAGTTCTTC. The full variable domain, its missing parts supplied by reference TRBV5-4 and TRBJ2-1, is ETGVTQSPTHLIKTRGQQVTLRCSSQSGHNTVSWYQQALGQGPQFIFQYYREEENGRGNFPPRFSGLQFPNYSSELNVNALELDDSALYLCASSSYLYPGLAYNEQFFGPGTRLTVL.

The rearrangement joins TRBV2 to TRBJ2-1, with TRBD2 identical over 7 bases. The germline CDR1 and CDR2 sequences are SNHLY and FYNNEI. V lost 6 bases and J lost 14; bases outside the gene matches: 10. The CDR3 extends over 12 amino acids. The DNA of the CDR3 is TGTGCCAGCAGCGTTCCTGGCAGCGGGGAGTTCTTC. It is translated as CASSVPGSGEFF.

This clone was counted a few times. The rearrangement joins TRBV29-1 to TRBJ1-1, with a weak D call TRBD1 (5 bases). From germline, CDR1 is SQVTM and CDR2 ANQGSEA. The length of the CDR3 is 14 residues. Trimming took 8 bases from V and 3 from J, leaving 19 bases between them. CDR3 nucleotides: TGCAGCTGTGAGTGGGGTAAAGGGGACACTGAAGCTTTCTTT. Translated, it gives CSCEWGKGDTEAFF.

This clone has more than one count but fewer than ten. The chain is built from TRBV4-3 and TRBJ1-5; perhaps TRBD1 as D (5 bases). V lost 1 base and J 4 bases, leaving 11 bases between the germline ends. Germline V gene lookup returns CDR1 LGHNA and CDR2 YSLEER. The CDR3 loop spans 15 amino acids. The CDR3 is CASSQVSWGNQPQHF. In DNA form, the CDR3 reads TGCGCCAGCAGCCAAGTATCTTGGGGGAATCAGCCCCAGCATTTT.

CDR3 DNA sequence: TGTGCCAGCAGTTCCTCCCCGGGACAGGGAGAAGAGACCCAGTACTTC. Its protein product is CASSSSPGQGEETQYF. The chain joins TRBV6-6 to TRBJ2-5; 9 bases are a match to TRBD1. The V and J ends lost 4 bases and 3 bases, in that order; junction bases with no gene match: 9. Per germline, CDR1 MNHNY and CDR2 SVGAGI (reference sequence). The CDR3 consists of 16 residues.

This clone turned up a few times. The same CDR3 also results from other DNA sequences found in this sample. The rearrangement uses TRBV28 and TRBJ1-1; weak D call: TRBD1 (6 bases). Germline V gene sequence: CDR1 MDHEN, CDR2 SYDVKM. Trimming took 7 bases from V and 4 from J, leaving 10 bases between them. The CDR3 sequence is 12 residues long. The CDR3 sequence: CASIRGGTEAFF. The CDR3 DNA sequence: TGTGCCAGCATTAGAGGGGGCACTGAAGCTTTCTTT.

This clone occurred a few times. CDR3 protein: CSLSTQRGNTDTQYF. In nucleotides, the CDR3 is TGCAGCTTATCGACCCAGCGGGGGAACACAGATACGCAGTATTTT. The chain is built from TRBV29-1 and TRBJ2-3, with 8 bases identical to TRBD2. The CDR3 is 15 amino acids. Germline CDR1 reads SQVTM; CDR2 reads ANQGSEA. V gave up 8 bases and J gave up 2 bases; unmatched junction bases: 12.

This clone was counted a few times. The chain uses TRBV2 and TRBJ2-2; D may be TRBD1 (5 bases). The V gene lost 6 bases and the J gene lost 1 base, with 12 bases spanning the gap. CDR3 length: 15 amino acids. Germline CDR1 and CDR2: SNHLY and FYNNEI. CDR3 residues: CASSPFDRNTGELFF. The CDR3 coding sequence is TGTGCCAGCAGCCCGTTCGACAGGAACACCGGGGAGCTGTTTTTT.

This chain joins TRBV7-9 and TRBJ1-4; 10 positions match TRBD1. Germline assignment: CDR1 SEHNR and CDR2 FQNEAQ (reference sequence). V gave up 4 bases and J gave up 6 bases; unmatched junction bases: 5. The CDR3 totals 15 residues. The CDR3 loop is CASSYLGTGDEKLFF. CDR3 nucleotides: TGTGCCAGCAGCTACCTGGGGACAGGGGATGAAAAACTGTTTTTT.

This clone has just a few counts. This chain links TRBV5-6 with TRBJ2-1; perhaps D is TRBD1 or TRBD2 (5 bases each). The germline V and J ends were trimmed by 2 bases and 4 bases, with 13 bases remaining between them. Germline V gene lookup returns CDR1 SGHDT and CDR2 YYEEEE. The CDR3 sequence is 15 residues long. The chain's CDR3 is CASSFQGESYNEQFF. The CDR3 nucleotides read TGTGCCAGCAGCTTTCAAGGGGAGTCTTACAATGAGCAGTTCTTC.

The chain uses TRBV15 and TRBJ2-3, with D perhaps TRBD2 (7 bases). Trimming shortened V by 4 bases and J by 5 bases, and 16 bases separated the two germline ends. The CDR3 contains 15 residues. Germline assignment: CDR1 LNHNV and CDR2 YYDKDF (reference sequence). The CDR3 DNA follows: TGTGCCACCAGCATGGAGGGGGGGCGCGAAGATACGCAGTATTTT. Protein sequence: CATSMEGGREDTQYF.

This clone was detected a few times. The chain uses TRBV7-2 and TRBJ2-7; D call uncertain. V lost 4 bases, J lost 3 bases, and 10 bases lay in between. CDR1 is SGHTA and CDR2 is FQGNSA in the germline V gene. This CDR3 spans 13 amino acids. The CDR3 DNA is TGTGCCAGCAGCTCAAGCCCTCACTACGAGCAGTACTTC. The encoded protein is CASSSSPHYEQYF.

This clone was counted between two and nine times. This sequence joins TRBV14 and TRBJ1-4; 8 bases agree with TRBD1. The CDR3 covers 14 residues. Germline CDR1 SGHDN, CDR2 FVKESK. Trimming at V came to 1 base and at J to 13 bases, leaving 8 bases not matched to a gene. The CDR3 DNA reads TGTGCCAGCAGCCAAGCAGCCAGGGGGCAGAGACTGTTTTTT. As protein: CASSQAARGQRLFF.

A few counts support this clone. The V and J genes are TRBV28 and TRBJ1-5; 7 bases fit TRBD1. The CDR3 consists of 14 residues. After removal of 6 bases from V and 0 bases from J, the junction contained 2 bases not matched to a gene. CDR1 MDHEN and CDR2 SYDVKM come from the germline V gene. The CDR3 region has the DNA TGTGCCAGCAGGACAGGGAATAGCAATCAGCCCCAGCATTTT. The encoded protein is CASRTGNSNQPQHF. Full variable domain (rest looked up from reference TRBV28 and TRBJ1-5): DVKVTQSSRYLVKRTGEKVFLECVQDMDHENMFWYRQDPGLGLRLIYFSYDVKMKEKGDIPEGYSVSREKKERFSLILESASTNQTSMYLCASRTGNSNQPQHFGDGTRLSIL.

The sample holds a few counts of this clone. This chain links TRBV7-3 with TRBJ2-7; possible D gene TRBD1, 5 bases. This CDR3 contains 17 residues. The ends were cut back, 5 bases at V and 2 bases at J, with 22 bases in the middle. Germline V lookup: CDR1 SGHTA, CDR2 FQGTGA. The CDR3 nucleotides read TGTGCCAGCAGCCTAGATGGGTCAGGGTCGGACCCCTACGAGCAGTACTTC. Translated: CASSLDGSGSDPYEQYF.

The rearrangement joins TRBV9 to TRBJ1-2, with D possibly matching TRBD1 (5 bases). Germline CDR1 is SGDLS and CDR2 is YYNGEE. The ends were cut back, 0 bases at V and 7 bases at J, with 10 bases in the middle. The CDR3 contains 13 residues. CDR3 nucleotide sequence: TGTGCCAGCAGCGTAGGGACATACCCTGGCTACACCTTC. Protein: CASSVGTYPGYTF.